Listed here are 17 T cell receptor beta chains from one sample, sequenced in a study of vaccination and CD4 T cells after COVID-19 (dated by TCRdb to between 2022 and 2023). These receptors' antigens are unknown. Receptor libraries were prepared by PCR. Sequencer: Illumina iSeq 100. DNA from cultured CD4+ T cells was subjected to TCR sequencing with the Oncomine TCR Beta short-read assay at the Johns Hopkins FTIC core. The public reads were reanalyzed by TCRdb: fastp trimming at Q25, MiXCR alignment, in-frame beta chains only. Here each entry gathers all rows of one CDR3 protein and keeps the most common genes and DNA. This sample is represented by roughly 28,000 distinct CDR3 sequences; 50% of them were singletons. 28% of the sample rests with the top ten. The sample's treatment or condition, from its label and the paper: roughly 10-day PBMC culture with coronavirus spike peptide pools or control peptides (ViraFEST assay).

Sample: CD4+ T cells from blood, cultured in vitro, taken before SARS-CoV-2 vaccination. Every receptor here comes from a human donor who received a COVID-19 vaccine.

The chain carries TRBV20-1 and TRBJ2-3, with TRBD2 matching over 8 bases. J was trimmed by 0 bases and V by 5 bases; bases with no gene match: 13. This CDR3 has 17 residues. Germline CDR1 and CDR2: DFQATT and SNEGSKA (reference sequence). CDR3 nucleotides: TGCAGTGCTCCAATCCTAATAGCGGGGCCTAGCACAGATACGCAGTATTTT. It encodes CSAPILIAGPSTDTQYF.

The chain employs TRBV6-4 and TRBJ2-1; D might be TRBD2 (6 bases). CDR1 MRHNA and CDR2 SNTAGT come from the germline V gene. There are 15 residues in the CDR3. V lost 4 bases and J 5 bases, leaving 15 bases between the germline ends. CDR3 region: CASSAMGGWDNEQFF. The CDR3 nucleotides read TGTGCCAGCAGTGCGATGGGGGGTTGGGACAATGAGCAGTTCTTC.

The J gene is TRBJ1-5, the V gene TRBV10-2; D is undetermined. V was pared by 7 bases and J by 6 bases, with 16 bases between. Germline V CDR1 and CDR2: WSHSY, SAAADI. The CDR3 consists of 14 residues. The CDR3 sequence: CASKQSGGGQPQHF. In nucleotides, the CDR3 is TGCGCCAGCAAGCAGTCAGGAGGCGGTCAGCCCCAGCATTTT.

The V gene is TRBV20-1, the J gene TRBJ1-4; D is perhaps TRBD1 (5 bases). The CDR3 contains 15 residues. Germline V gene data show CDR1 as DFQATT and CDR2 as SNEGSKA (reference sequence). V dropped 0 bases and J dropped 4 bases, with 12 bases sitting between them. The chain's CDR3 is CSARDPAGNNEKLFF. The CDR3 DNA sequence: TGCAGTGCTAGAGATCCGGCAGGGAATAATGAAAAACTGTTTTTT.

The chain links TRBV7-2 to TRBJ1-4, with 9 positions matching TRBD1. Germline V gene data show CDR1 as SGHTA and CDR2 as FQGNSA. The CDR3 runs 14 residues. V lost 6 bases, J lost 5 bases, and 4 bases stayed unmatched. The CDR3 reads CASRPGQGNEKLFF. DNA of the CDR3: TGTGCCAGCAGGCCGGGACAGGGAAATGAAAAACTGTTTTTT.

The chain uses TRBV5-1 and TRBJ1-1; tentatively, D is TRBD1 (5 bases). Germline-derived CDR1 and CDR2 are SGHRS and YFSETQ. Trimming left V 1 base short and J 5 bases short, with 15 bases between. This CDR3 contains 15 residues. The CDR3 spells CASSLPRQGGTEAFF. The CDR3 DNA follows: TGCGCCAGCAGCTTGCCCCGGCAGGGCGGGACTGAAGCTTTCTTT.

This sequence joins TRBV7-3 and TRBJ2-1, with 7 positions matching TRBD2. V was clipped by 4 bases and J by 7 bases; unmatched bases: 10. Germline V lookup: CDR1 SGHTA, CDR2 FQGTGA. The CDR3 extends over 15 amino acids. CDR3 loop: CASSSDGGERNEQFF. CDR3 coding DNA: TGTGCCAGCAGCTCCGATGGGGGGGAACGAAATGAGCAGTTCTTC.

The J gene is TRBJ1-2, the V gene TRBV20-1; no firm D call. Germline V CDR1 and CDR2: DFQATT, SNEGSKA (reference sequence). This CDR3 contains 16 residues. V gave up 2 bases and J gave up 0 bases, with 16 bases separating them. CDR3 protein: CSARRSTANANYGYTF. The CDR3, as DNA: TGCAGTGCTAGACGCAGTACAGCGAACGCTAACTATGGCTACACCTTC.

V is TRBV20-1 and J is TRBJ2-3; 12 bases are a match to TRBD2. CDR3 length: 15 residues. The junction had 4 bases not matched to a gene; V was cut back by 1 base and J by 5 bases. CDR1 DFQATT and CDR2 SNEGSKA come from the germline V gene (reference sequence). The CDR3 protein is CSARVPSGGGDTQYF. The CDR3 coding sequence is TGCAGTGCTAGAGTGCCTAGCGGGGGGGGAGATACGCAGTATTTT.

The chain employs TRBV2 and TRBJ2-7; 10 bases agree with TRBD2. The trim removed 0 bases at V and 2 bases at J, leaving 1 base unmatched. The germline gives CDR1 SNHLY, CDR2 FYNNEI. This CDR3 spans 15 amino acids. CDR3 in DNA: TGTGCCAGCAGTGAAGCTAGCGGGGGGACCTACGAGCAGTACTTC. Translating gives CASSEASGGTYEQYF. Complete variable domain (other parts from reference TRBV2 and TRBJ2-7): EPEVTQTPSHQVTQMGQEVILRCVPISNHLYFYWYRQILGQKVEFLVSFYNNEISEKSEIFDDQFSVERPDGSNFTLKIRSTKLEDSAMYFCASSEASGGTYEQYFGPGTRLTVT.

Note on this clonotype: Germline and junction disagree at one end, which may indicate a read error. The V and J genes are TRBV5-8 and TRBJ1-2; maybe TRBD1 (5 bases). The germline V gene has CDR1 SGHTS and CDR2 YDEGEE. There are 15 residues in the CDR3. CDR3 DNA sequence: TGTGCCAGCAGATTGGAGGGGAACACTAACTATGGCTACACCTTC. Its translation: CASRLEGNTNYGYTF.

The genes are TRBV5-1 and TRBJ1-3, with 7 bases identical to TRBD1. The CDR3 sequence is 15 residues long. The V and J ends lost 4 bases and 1 base, in that order; junction bases with no gene match: 5. Germline loops: CDR1 SGHRS, CDR2 YFSETQ. As DNA, the CDR3 is TGCGCCAGCAGCGCACTACAGGGGTCTGGAAACACCATATATTTT. This sequence encodes CASSALQGSGNTIYF.

This clonotype was recorded a few times. V gene TRBV20-1 combines with J gene TRBJ1-2; D is ambiguous. Trimming cost V 5 bases and J 4 bases, with 11 bases left between them. CDR3 length equals 12 residues. Per the germline V gene, CDR1 is DFQATT and CDR2 is SNEGSKA (reference sequence). This CDR3 reads CSAPARPYGYTF. In DNA form, the CDR3 reads TGCAGTGCTCCCGCCAGGCCCTATGGCTACACCTTC.

This chain links TRBV19 with TRBJ2-5, with D perhaps matching TRBD1 or TRBD2 (5 bases each). Trimming took 3 bases from V and 7 from J, leaving 18 bases between them. Germline-derived CDR1 and CDR2 are LNHDA and SQIVND (reference sequence). The CDR3 contains 15 residues. CDR3 sequence reads: CASSIRGTSKGTQYF. CDR3 DNA: TGTGCCAGTAGTATTCGGGGCACGTCAAAAGGGACCCAGTACTTC.

The CDR3 DNA sequence: TGTGCCAGCAGTGACGGGGGTGGGGACAGAGCGAACACTGAAGCTTTCTTT. Encoded protein: CASSDGGGDRANTEAFF. The gene calls are TRBV6-4 and TRBJ1-1; 7 bases are a match to TRBD1. V was clipped by 2 bases and J by 1 base; unmatched bases: 10. This CDR3 is 17 amino acids long. Germline V gene lookup returns CDR1 MRHNA and CDR2 SNTAGT.

This clonotype was detected only a few times. The CDR3 nucleotides read TGTGCCATAAAACCGGGACAGGGCACAGATACGCAGTATTTT. Amino acids: CAIKPGQGTDTQYF. The gene calls are TRBV10-3 and TRBJ2-3, with 8 bases lining up with TRBD1. The CDR3 runs to 14 residues. J lost 1 base, V lost 9 bases, and 6 bases had no gene match. Germline V gene lookup returns CDR1 ENHRY and CDR2 SYGVKD.

The rearrangement uses TRBV7-2 and TRBJ1-2; 9 nucleotides align to TRBD1. The trim removed 6 bases at V and 4 bases at J, leaving 0 bases unmatched. Germline CDR1 reads SGHTA; CDR2 reads FQGNSA. CDR3 length: 12 residues. CDR3 DNA sequence: TGTGCCAGCAGACAGGGGGCCTATGGCTACACCTTC. This gives the protein CASRQGAYGYTF.